This T cell receptor beta chain was obtained from a study of CD4+ T cells in melanoma. Clones were read by immunoSEQ multiplex PCR, and TCRdb kept only the in-frame ones, dropping some. The sample yields 140,000 or so clones, about 93% seen once. As concerns this clone: The antigen remains undetermined.

General study results and limits: CD8+ T cell, macrophage and B cell function reportedly correlated with neoantigen-specific CD4+ T cells. In melanoma, neoantigen-specific CD4+ T cells reportedly differed in differentiation state.

CDR3 length equals 21 residues. The V gene's germline CDR1 is PRHDT and CDR2 FYEKMQ (reference sequence). V gave up 4 bases and J gave up 2 bases; unmatched junction bases: 16. The V call is TRBV13, the J call TRBJ2-1, with 14 bases matching TRBD2. The receptor comes from a human donor with melanoma. DNA for the CDR3: TGTGCCAGCAGCTCCAGACTAGCGGGGGGGTCCGGTCTTTCTCCCTACAATGAGCAGTTCTTC. It yields the protein CASSSRLAGGSGLSPYNEQFF.